The T cell receptor beta chain under discussion was sequenced for a study of cytomegalovirus exposure and HLA in healthy donors. Assay used: immunoSEQ multiplex PCR; TCRdb lists only in-frame clones, some missing. Of hundreds of thousands of clones in the sample, 75% to 90% were seen once. Germline trimming cut 3 bases from V and 0 bases from J; bases unmatched to any gene: 6. Germline loops: CDR1 SGHRS, CDR2 YFSETQ. The CDR3 consists of 17 residues. The study, taken as a whole, reports: Reportedly, diagnosis of cytomegalovirus status by the classifier showed high specificity and sensitivity. In vitro data verified a few CMV-associated chains as specific for CMV antigens. The authors listed 164 TCR beta chains as cytomegalovirus-associated.

This clone was recorded only once. What it binds is not known. The J gene is TRBJ1-3, the V gene TRBV5-1, with TRBD1 matching over 10 bases. The sample comprised PBMCs. This receptor was obtained from a woman aged 18 to 35 in good health and CMV-seronegative. CDR3 protein: CASSYGTGASSGNTIYF. The CDR3 nucleotides read TGCGCCAGCAGCTACGGGACAGGGGCGAGCTCTGGAAACACCATATATTTT.